This TCR beta chain is drawn from a study of T cell changes during pregnancy in multiple sclerosis. V was cut by 3 bases and J by 10 bases, with 22 bases left in between. CDR3 length: 17 residues. Per germline, CDR1 MGHRA and CDR2 YSYEKL. Assay used: immunoSEQ multiplex PCR; TCRdb lists only in-frame clones, some missing. The sample has roughly 49,000 clones, 80% to 95% seen once. Sequencing used peripheral blood, obtained after pregnancy. This chain connects TRBV4-1 to TRBJ1-6; D might be TRBD1 (5 bases). The TCR comes from a female donor with multiple sclerosis, enrolled in a pregnancy study. DNA for the CDR3: TGCGCCAGCAGCCAGACAGACATGGGGCTCAGTAAATCACCCCTCCACTTT. Its translation is CASSQTDMGLSKSPLHF.